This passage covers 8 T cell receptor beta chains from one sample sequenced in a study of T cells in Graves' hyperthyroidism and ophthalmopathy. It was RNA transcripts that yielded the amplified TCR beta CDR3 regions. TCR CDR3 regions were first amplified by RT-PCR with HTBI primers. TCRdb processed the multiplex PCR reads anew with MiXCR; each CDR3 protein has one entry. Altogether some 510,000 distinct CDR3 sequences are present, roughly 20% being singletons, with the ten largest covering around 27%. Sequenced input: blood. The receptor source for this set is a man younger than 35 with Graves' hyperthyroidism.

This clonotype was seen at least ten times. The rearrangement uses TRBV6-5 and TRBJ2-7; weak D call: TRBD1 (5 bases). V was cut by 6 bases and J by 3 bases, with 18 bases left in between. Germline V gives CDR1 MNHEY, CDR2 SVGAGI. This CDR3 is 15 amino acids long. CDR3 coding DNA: TGTGCCAGCAGCGCCCAGGGCAGTTGGAACTACGAGCAGTACTTC. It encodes CASSAQGSWNYEQYF.

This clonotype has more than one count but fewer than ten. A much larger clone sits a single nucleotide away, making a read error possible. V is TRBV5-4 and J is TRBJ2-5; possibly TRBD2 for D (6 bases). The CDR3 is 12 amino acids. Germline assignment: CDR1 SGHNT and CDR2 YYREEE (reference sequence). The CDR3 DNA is TGTGCCACCCTTAATGGAGGGGAGACCAAGTACTTC. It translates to CATLNGGETKYF.

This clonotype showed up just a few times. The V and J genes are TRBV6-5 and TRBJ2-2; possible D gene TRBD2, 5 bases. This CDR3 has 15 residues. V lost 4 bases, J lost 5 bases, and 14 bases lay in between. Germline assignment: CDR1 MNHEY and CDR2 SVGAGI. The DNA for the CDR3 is TGTGCCAGCAGTTTCCGGGAATCGCGAACCGGGGAGCTGTTTTTT. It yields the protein CASSFRESRTGELFF.

The CDR3 region is CASSSQKGGVSYEQYF. In nucleotides, the CDR3 is TGTGCCAGCAGTTCCCAGAAAGGGGGGGTCTCCTACGAGCAGTACTTC. This chain uses TRBV6-5 with TRBJ2-7, with a possible D match to TRBD2 (7 bases). The CDR3 consists of 16 residues. The germline CDR1 and CDR2 sequences are MNHEY and SVGAGI. The V end was cut by 4 bases, the J end by 0 bases, with 16 bases between.

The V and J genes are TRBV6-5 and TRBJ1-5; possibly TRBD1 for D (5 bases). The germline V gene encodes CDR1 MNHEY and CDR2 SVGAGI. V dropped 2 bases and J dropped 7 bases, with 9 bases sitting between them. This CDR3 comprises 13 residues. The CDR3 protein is CASSYTGEQPQHF. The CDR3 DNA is TGTGCCAGCAGTTACACGGGGGAACAGCCCCAGCATTTT.

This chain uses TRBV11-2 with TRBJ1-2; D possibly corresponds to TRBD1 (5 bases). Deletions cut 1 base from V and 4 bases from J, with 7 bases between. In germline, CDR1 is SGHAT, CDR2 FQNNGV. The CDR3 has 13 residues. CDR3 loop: CASSLVGTYGYTF. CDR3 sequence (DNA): TGTGCCAGCAGCTTAGTGGGGACCTATGGCTACACCTTC.

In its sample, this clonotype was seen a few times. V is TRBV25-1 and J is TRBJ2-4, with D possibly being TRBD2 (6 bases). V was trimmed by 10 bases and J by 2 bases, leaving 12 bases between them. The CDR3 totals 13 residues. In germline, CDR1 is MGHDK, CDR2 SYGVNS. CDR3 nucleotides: TGTGCCACCCCTGGGGGGACCAAAAACATTCAGTACTTC. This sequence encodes CATPGGTKNIQYF.

CDR3 loop: CASTRGAAGSYTF. The DNA of the CDR3 is TGTGCCAGCACCCGTGGGGCAGCGGGTAGCTACACCTTC. The rearrangement uses TRBV12-3 or TRBV12-4 and TRBJ1-2; tentative D call: TRBD1 (5 bases). The length of the CDR3 is 13 residues. Trimming removed 7 bases from V and 9 bases from J, with 18 bases in between.